The clone carrying this TCR beta chain was detected only a few times. The record originates from a study of blood T cell repertoires in COVID-19. About the research overall: Samples taken during acute and convalescent COVID-19 were collected in the United States, Italy and Spain. Nucleic acid was either cDNA or gDNA, and it came from T cells, B-cell-depleted T cells, or PBMCs.

Original data processing: For nucleated cells, counts were estimated from reference gene primer amplification. TCRdb's table, derived via immunoSEQ multiplex PCR, lists solely in-frame clones and lacks some. From that table come the V and J calls and clone size; the DNA was used to work out D and trimming. The repertoire includes 110,000 or so clones, 75% to 90% of them detected once, and approximately 13% sits in the top ten. The germline V gene has CDR1 LGHNT and CDR2 FRNRAP. The CDR3 has 13 amino acids. Trimming cost V 0 bases and J 3 bases, with 6 bases left between them. Sequenced sample: peripheral blood. This receptor was obtained from a human donor in a cohort sampled during active COVID-19. The chain joins TRBV12-5 to TRBJ2-7, with D possibly being TRBD2 (5 bases). CDR3 DNA sequence: TGTGCTAGTGGTTTGGTCGACTACTACGAGCAGTACTTC. This encodes CASGLVDYYEQYF.